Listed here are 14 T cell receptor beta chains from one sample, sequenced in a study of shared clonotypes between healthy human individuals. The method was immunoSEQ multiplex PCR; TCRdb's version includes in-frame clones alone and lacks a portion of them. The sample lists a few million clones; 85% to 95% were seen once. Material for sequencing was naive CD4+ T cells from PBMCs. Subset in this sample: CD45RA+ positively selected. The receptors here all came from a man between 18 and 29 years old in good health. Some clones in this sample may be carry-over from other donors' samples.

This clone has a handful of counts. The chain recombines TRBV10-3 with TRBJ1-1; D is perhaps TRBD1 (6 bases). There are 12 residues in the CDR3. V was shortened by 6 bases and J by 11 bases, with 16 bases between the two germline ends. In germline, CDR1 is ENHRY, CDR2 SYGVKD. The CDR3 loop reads CAIRDTGMGAFF. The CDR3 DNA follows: TGTGCCATCAGAGACACAGGGATGGGCGCTTTCTTT.

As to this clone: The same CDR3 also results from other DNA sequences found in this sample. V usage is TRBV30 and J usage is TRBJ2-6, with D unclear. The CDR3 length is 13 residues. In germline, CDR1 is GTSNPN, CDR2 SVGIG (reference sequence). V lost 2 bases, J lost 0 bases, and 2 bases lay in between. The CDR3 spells CAWSSSGANVLTF. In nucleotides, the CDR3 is TGTGCCTGGAGTAGCTCTGGGGCCAACGTCCTGACTTTC.

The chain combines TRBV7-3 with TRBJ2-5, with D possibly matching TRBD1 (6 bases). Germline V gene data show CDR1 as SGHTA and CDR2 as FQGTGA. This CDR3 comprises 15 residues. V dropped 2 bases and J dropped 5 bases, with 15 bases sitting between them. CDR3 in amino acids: CASSLGTHPSETQYF. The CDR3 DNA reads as TGTGCCAGCAGCTTAGGGACACATCCCTCGGAGACCCAGTACTTC.

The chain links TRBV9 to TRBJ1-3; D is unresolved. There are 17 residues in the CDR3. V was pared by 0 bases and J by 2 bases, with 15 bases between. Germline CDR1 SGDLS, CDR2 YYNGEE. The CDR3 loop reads CASSVGGGLGPGNTIYF. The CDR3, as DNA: TGTGCCAGCAGCGTAGGAGGAGGGCTTGGCCCTGGAAACACCATATATTTT.

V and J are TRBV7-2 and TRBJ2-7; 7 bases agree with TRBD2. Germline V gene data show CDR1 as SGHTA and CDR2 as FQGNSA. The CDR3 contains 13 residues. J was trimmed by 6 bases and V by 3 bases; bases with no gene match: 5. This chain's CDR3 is CASSLRELTEQYF. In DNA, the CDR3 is TGTGCCAGCAGCTTGCGGGAGCTGACCGAGCAGTACTTC.

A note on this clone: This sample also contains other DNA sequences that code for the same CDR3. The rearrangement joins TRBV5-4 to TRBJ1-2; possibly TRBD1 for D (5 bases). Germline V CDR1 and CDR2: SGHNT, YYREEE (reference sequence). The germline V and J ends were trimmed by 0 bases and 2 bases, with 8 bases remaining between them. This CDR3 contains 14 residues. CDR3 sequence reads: CASSLGAGNYGYTF. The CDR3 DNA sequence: TGTGCCAGCAGCTTGGGAGCAGGGAACTATGGCTACACCTTC.

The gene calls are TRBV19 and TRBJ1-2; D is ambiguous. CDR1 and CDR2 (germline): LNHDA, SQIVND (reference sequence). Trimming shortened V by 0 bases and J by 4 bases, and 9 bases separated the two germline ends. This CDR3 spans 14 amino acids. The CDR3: CASSIETTFYGYTF. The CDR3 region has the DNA TGTGCCAGTAGTATAGAGACCACCTTCTATGGCTACACCTTC.

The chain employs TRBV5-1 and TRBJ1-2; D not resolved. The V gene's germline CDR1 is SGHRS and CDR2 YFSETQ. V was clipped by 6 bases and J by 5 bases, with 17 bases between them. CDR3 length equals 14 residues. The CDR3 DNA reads TGCGCCAGCAAAAACCCGGGCCTTCCATATGGCTACACCTTC. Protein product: CASKNPGLPYGYTF.

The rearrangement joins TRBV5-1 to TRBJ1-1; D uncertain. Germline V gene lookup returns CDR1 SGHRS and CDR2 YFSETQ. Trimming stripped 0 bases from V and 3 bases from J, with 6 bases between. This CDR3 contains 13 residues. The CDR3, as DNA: TGCGCCAGCAGCTTGGGCCTGGACACTGAAGCTTTCTTT. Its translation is CASSLGLDTEAFF.

CDR3 loop: CASSLGSVAGGVDEQYF. The CDR3 nucleotides are TGTGCCAGCAGTTTAGGGTCGGTCGCAGGGGGGGTGGACGAGCAGTACTTC. This chain links TRBV28 with TRBJ2-7; D is possibly TRBD1 or TRBD2 (7 bases each). The V gene's germline CDR1 is MDHEN and CDR2 SYDVKM. CDR3 length equals 17 residues. V was shortened by 2 bases and J by 5 bases, with 22 bases between the two germline ends.

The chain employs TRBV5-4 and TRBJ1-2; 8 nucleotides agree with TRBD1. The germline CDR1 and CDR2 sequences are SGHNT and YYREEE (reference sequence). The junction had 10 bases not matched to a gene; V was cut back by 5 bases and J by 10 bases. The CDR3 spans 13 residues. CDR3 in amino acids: CASSHDRGLLYTF. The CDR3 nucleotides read TGTGCCAGCAGTCACGACAGGGGCCTGCTCTACACCTTC.

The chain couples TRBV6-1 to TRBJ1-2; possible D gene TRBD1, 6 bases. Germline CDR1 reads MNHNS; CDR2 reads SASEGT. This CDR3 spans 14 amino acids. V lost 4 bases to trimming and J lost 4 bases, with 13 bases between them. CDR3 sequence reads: CASSGTGSPYGYTF. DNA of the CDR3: TGTGCCAGCAGTGGTACAGGGAGCCCCTATGGCTACACCTTC.

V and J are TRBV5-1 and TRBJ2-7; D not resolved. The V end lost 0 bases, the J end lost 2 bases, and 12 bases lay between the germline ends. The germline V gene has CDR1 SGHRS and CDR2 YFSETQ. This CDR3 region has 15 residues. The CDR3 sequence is CASSLEGQVTYEQYF. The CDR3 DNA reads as TGCGCCAGCAGCTTGGAGGGTCAGGTTACCTACGAGCAGTACTTC.

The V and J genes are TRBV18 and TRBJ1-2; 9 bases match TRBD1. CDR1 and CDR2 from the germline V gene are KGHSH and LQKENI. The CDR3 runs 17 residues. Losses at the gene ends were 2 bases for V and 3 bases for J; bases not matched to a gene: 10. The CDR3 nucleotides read TGTGCCAGCTCACCAATCAGGACAGGGGCCTCGTACTATGGCTACACCTTC. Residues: CASSPIRTGASYYGYTF.